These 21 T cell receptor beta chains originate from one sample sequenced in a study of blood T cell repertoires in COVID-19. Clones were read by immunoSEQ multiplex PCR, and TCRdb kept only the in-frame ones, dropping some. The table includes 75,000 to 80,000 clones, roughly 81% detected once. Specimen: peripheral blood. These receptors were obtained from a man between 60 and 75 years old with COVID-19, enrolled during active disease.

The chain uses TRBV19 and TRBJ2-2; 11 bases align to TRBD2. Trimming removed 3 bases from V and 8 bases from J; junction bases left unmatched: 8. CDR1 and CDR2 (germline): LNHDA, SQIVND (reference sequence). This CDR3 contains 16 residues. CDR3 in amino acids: CASSIVLAGAGGELFF. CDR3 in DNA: TGTGCCAGTAGTATCGTACTAGCGGGAGCTGGAGGGGAGCTGTTTTTT.

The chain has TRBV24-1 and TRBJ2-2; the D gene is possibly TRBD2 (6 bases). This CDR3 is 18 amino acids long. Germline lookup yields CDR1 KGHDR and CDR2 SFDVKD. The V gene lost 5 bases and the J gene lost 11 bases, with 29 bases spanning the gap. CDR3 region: CATSALSGTPDFNRELFF. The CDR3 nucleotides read TGTGCCACCAGTGCACTATCCGGGACTCCAGATTTCAACAGAGAGCTGTTTTTT.

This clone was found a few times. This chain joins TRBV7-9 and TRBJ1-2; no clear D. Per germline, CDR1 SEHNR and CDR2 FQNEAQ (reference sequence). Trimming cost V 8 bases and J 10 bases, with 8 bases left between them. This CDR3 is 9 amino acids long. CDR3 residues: CASVRIYTF. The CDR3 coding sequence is TGTGCCAGCGTGAGGATCTACACCTTC.

The CDR3 here is CASSPTGGNSPLHF. CDR3 coding DNA: TGTGCCAGCAGTCCGACAGGGGGTAATTCACCCCTCCACTTT. The chain combines TRBV6-4 with TRBJ1-6; 9 nucleotides align to TRBD1. Trimming at V came to 5 bases and at J to 6 bases, leaving 2 bases not matched to a gene. The CDR3 extends over 14 amino acids. Looked up from germline, CDR1 is MRHNA and CDR2 is SNTAGT.

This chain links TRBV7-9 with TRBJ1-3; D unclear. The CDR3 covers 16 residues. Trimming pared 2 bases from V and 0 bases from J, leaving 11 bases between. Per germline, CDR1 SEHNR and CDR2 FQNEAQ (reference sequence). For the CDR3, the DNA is TGTGCCAGCAGCTTATCTCACGGGAGCTCTGGAAACACCATATATTTT. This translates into CASSLSHGSSGNTIYF.

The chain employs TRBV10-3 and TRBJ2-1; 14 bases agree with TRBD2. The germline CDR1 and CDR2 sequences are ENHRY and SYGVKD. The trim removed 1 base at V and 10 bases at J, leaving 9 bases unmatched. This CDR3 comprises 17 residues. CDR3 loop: CAISELTSGGAQAEQFF. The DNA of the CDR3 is TGTGCCATCAGTGAGTTGACTAGCGGGGGGGCCCAGGCGGAGCAGTTCTTC.

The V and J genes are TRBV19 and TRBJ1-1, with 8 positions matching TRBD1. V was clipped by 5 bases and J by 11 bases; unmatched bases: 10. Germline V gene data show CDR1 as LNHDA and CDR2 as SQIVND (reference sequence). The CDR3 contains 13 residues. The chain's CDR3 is CASSSLTGEYAFF. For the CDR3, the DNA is TGTGCCAGTAGTTCGTTGACAGGGGAATATGCTTTCTTT.

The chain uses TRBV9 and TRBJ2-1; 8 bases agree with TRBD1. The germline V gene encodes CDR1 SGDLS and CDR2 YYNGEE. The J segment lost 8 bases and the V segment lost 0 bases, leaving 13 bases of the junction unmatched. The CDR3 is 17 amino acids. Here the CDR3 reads CASSVGVAGGAGDEQFF. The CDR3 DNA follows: TGTGCCAGCAGCGTAGGGGTTGCAGGGGGCGCTGGGGATGAGCAGTTCTTC.

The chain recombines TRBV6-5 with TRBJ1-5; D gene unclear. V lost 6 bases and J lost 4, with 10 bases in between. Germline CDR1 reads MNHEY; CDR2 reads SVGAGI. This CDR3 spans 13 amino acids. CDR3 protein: CASSLQINQPQHF. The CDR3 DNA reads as TGTGCCAGCAGCCTACAGATTAATCAGCCCCAGCATTTT.

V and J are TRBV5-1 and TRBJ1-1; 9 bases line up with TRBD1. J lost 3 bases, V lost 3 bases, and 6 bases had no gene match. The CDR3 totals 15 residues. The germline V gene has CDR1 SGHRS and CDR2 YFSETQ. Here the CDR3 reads CASSSLTGGDTEAFF. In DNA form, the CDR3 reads TGCGCCAGCAGCTCCCTGACAGGGGGTGACACTGAAGCTTTCTTT. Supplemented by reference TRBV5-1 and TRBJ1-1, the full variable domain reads KAGVTQTPRYLIKTRGQQVTLSCSPISGHRSVSWYQQTPGQGLQFLFEYFSETQRNKGNFPGRFSGRQFSNSRSEMNVSTLELGDSALYLCASSSLTGGDTEAFFGQGTRLTVV.

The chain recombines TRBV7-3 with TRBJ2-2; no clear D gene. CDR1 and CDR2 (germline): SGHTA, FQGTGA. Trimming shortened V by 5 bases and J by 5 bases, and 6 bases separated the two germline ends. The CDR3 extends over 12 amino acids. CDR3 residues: CASSPQTGELFF. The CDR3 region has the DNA TGTGCCAGCAGCCCCCAGACCGGGGAGCTGTTTTTT.

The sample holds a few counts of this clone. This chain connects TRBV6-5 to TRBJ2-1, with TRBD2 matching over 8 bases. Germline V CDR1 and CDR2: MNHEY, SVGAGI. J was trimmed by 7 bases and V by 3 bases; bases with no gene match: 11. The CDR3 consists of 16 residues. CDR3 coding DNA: TGTGCCAGCAGTTATAGAGTAGCGGGATTGGGGAATGAGCAGTTCTTC. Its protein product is CASSYRVAGLGNEQFF.

This CDR3 is CASSILNGNQPQHF. CDR3 nucleotides: TGTGCCAGTAGTATACTAAACGGCAATCAGCCCCAGCATTTT. The chain has TRBV19 and TRBJ1-5, with no clear D. CDR1 is LNHDA, CDR2 SQIVND, per germline (reference sequence). Trimming pared 2 bases from V and 2 bases from J, leaving 7 bases between. The CDR3 has 14 residues.

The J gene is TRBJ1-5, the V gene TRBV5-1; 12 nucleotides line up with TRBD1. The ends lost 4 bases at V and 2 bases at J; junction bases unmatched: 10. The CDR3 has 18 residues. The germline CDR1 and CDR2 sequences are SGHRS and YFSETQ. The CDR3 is CASSLMGQGAHGNQPQHF. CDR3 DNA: TGCGCCAGCAGCCTTATGGGACAGGGGGCCCATGGCAATCAGCCCCAGCATTTT.

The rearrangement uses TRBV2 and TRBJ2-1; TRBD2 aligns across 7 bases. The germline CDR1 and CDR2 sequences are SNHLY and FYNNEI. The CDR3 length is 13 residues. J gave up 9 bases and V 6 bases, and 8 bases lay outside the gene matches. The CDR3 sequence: CASRAGTIGEQFF. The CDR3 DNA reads TGTGCCAGCAGGGCCGGGACTATTGGTGAGCAGTTCTTC.

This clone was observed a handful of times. CDR3 coding DNA: TGTGCCAGCTCACCAAGGACAGGGAACACCGGGGAGCTGTTTTTT. This encodes CASSPRTGNTGELFF. The chain carries TRBV18 and TRBJ2-2; 7 bases align to TRBD1. This CDR3 is built from 15 residues. Germline CDR1 KGHSH, CDR2 LQKENI. Losses at the gene ends were 2 bases for V and 1 base for J; bases not matched to a gene: 1. Supplemented by reference TRBV18 and TRBJ2-2, the full variable domain reads NAGVMQNPRHLVRRRGQEARLRCSPMKGHSHVYWYRQLPEEGLKFMVYLQKENIIDESGMPKERFSAEFPKEGPSILRIQQVVRGDSAAYFCASSPRTGNTGELFFGEGSRLTVL.

In DNA, the CDR3 is TGTGCCAGCTCACGTGAGGTTGAGGAAAAACTGTTTTTT. Translation gives CASSREVEEKLFF. The gene calls are TRBV18 and TRBJ1-4; no reliable D call. The germline CDR1 and CDR2 sequences are KGHSH and LQKENI. This CDR3 is built from 13 residues. The V and J ends lost 4 bases and 8 bases respectively, with 11 bases between them.

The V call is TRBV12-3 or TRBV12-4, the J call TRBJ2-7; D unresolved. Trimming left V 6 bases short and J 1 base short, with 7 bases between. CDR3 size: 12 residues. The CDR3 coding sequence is TGTGCCAGCAGGGCAGGTTCCTACGAGCAGTACTTC. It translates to CASRAGSYEQYF.

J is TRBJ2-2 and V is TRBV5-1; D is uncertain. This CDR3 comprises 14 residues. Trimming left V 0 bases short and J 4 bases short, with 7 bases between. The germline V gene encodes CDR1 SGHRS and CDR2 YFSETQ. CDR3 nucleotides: TGCGCCAGCAGCTTGGCGGTAGCCACCGGGGAGCTGTTTTTT. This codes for CASSLAVATGELFF.

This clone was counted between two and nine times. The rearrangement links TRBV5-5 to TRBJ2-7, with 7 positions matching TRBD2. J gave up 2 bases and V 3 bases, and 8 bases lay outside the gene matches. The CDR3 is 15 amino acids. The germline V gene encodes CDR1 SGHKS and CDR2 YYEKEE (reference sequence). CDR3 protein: CASSWGGVNAYEQYF. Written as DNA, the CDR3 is TGTGCCAGCAGCTGGGGGGGAGTAAACGCCTACGAGCAGTACTTC.

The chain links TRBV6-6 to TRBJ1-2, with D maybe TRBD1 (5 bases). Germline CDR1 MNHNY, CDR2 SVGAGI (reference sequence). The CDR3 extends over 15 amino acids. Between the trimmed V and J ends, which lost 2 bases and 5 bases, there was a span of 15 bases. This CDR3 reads CASSYVAGRSYGYTF. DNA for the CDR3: TGTGCCAGCAGTTACGTCGCAGGGCGATCGTATGGCTACACCTTC.